The rows below give T cell receptor beta chains drawn from one sample of a study of shared clonotypes between healthy human individuals. This table comes from immunoSEQ multiplex PCR, and its TCRdb copy is limited to in-frame clones, with some not included. The data hold 2 million to 3 million clones, with approximately 94% observed a single time. The sequenced material came from naive CD4+ T cells from PBMCs. The receptor set was obtained from a man between 18 and 29 years old in good health. Some clones in this sample may be carry-over from other donors' samples. Both conserved end residues are part of each CDR3. A D gene is named only where the DNA matches it firmly. The listing skips clone size in some rows; elsewhere it reads once, few, many or a size class.

cdr3_length d_call j_call v_call clone_size cdr3_nt cdr3_aa
13 . TRBJ2-2 TRBV5-1 once TGCGCCAGCAGCTTTAGCGACACCGGGGAGCTGTTTTTT CASSFSDTGELFF
16 . TRBJ1-1 TRBV18 few TGTGCCAGCTCACCATTGGTGGGCAGGGGACACACTGAAGCTTTCTTT CASSPLVGRGHTEAFF
15 . TRBJ1-3 TRBV5-1 . TGCGCCAGCACAAGGGACACCTTCTCTGGAAACACCATATATTTT CASTRDTFSGNTIYF
12 . TRBJ2-3 TRBV4-3 . TGCGCCAGCAGCCAAACCAGAGATACGCAGTATTTT CASSQTRDTQYF
15 . TRBJ2-3 TRBV2 . TGTGCCAGCAGTGATGGAGGGAGCGGCACAGATACGCAGTATTTT CASSDGGSGTDTQYF
15 . TRBJ2-3 TRBV10-3 . TGTGCCATCCAAAGGGCAGGGGCGTACACAGATACGCAGTATTTT CAIQRAGAYTDTQYF
16 . TRBJ1-5 TRBV4-1 . TGCGCCAGCAGCCAAGATATAGCCAGCGGTAATCAGCCCCAGCATTTT CASSQDIASGNQPQHF
14 . TRBJ1-3 TRBV19 . TGTGCCAGCAAGCCCTCGGGTTCGGGAAACACCATATATTTT CASKPSGSGNTIYF
13 . TRBJ2-1 TRBV9 . TGTGCCAGCAGCGTAGACCCGTACAATGAGCAGTTCTTC CASSVDPYNEQFF
14 . TRBJ2-3 TRBV2 . TGTGCCAGCCTGAACGCGGGCGTTGGCGCTACGCAGTATTTT CASLNAGVGATQYF
14 TRBD1 TRBJ2-7 TRBV5-6 . TGTGCCAGCGACCGACAGGGATTACCCTACGAGCAGTACTTC CASDRQGLPYEQYF
14 . TRBJ2-7 TRBV7-2 . TGTGCCAGCAGCTTGGCCGGTCAGGTATCCGAGCAGTACTTC CASSLAGQVSEQYF
12 . TRBJ2-1 TRBV28 . TGTGCCAGCAGGCCAGGGACTCGTGAGCAGTTCTTC CASRPGTREQFF
15 . TRBJ2-6 TRBV19 . TGTGCCAGTAGCGCGAACAGGGCTGGGGCCAACGTCCTGACTTTC CASSANRAGANVLTF
15 . TRBJ1-1 TRBV27 . TGTGCCAGCAGTTTAGTAGGGGCCCAGAACACTGAAGCTTTCTTT CASSLVGAQNTEAFF
16 TRBD2 TRBJ2-5 TRBV5-4 . TGTGCCAGCAGCGGAGGACTAGCGGGAGAGACGGAGACCCAGTACTTC CASSGGLAGETETQYF
13 TRBD1 TRBJ1-2 TRBV29-1 once TGCAGCGTTGTTAACTCAGGGGGTGGTGGCTACACCTTC CSVVNSGGGGYTF
13 . TRBJ1-2 TRBV7-9 . TGTGCCAGCAGCCTCAGGGGAAATCATGGCTACACCTTC CASSLRGNHGYTF
13 . TRBJ2-5 TRBV5-1 . TGCGCCAGCAGCTTGGGGGACCAAGAGACCCAGTACTTC CASSLGDQETQYF
15 TRBD1 TRBJ2-7 TRBV5-1 . TGCGCCAGCAGCCCGGGAACGCGACAGGGTCACGAGCAGTACTTC CASSPGTRQGHEQYF
16 TRBD1 TRBJ1-1 TRBV18 few TGTGCCAGCTCACCTCAACAGGGGAGCGCGGACACTGAAGCTTTCTTT CASSPQQGSADTEAFF
13 . TRBJ1-2 TRBV2 . TGTGCCAGCAAGACGGCCGGGACATATGGCTACACCTTC CASKTAGTYGYTF
12 . TRBJ2-7 TRBV7-2 few TGTGCCAGCAGCTTAGAGCGGTACGAGCAGTACTTC CASSLERYEQYF
16 TRBD1 TRBJ1-5 TRBV6-1 . TGTGCCAGCAGTGCAGGACAGGGATTGGGGGATCAGCCCCAGCATTTT CASSAGQGLGDQPQHF
16 TRBD1 TRBJ2-7 TRBV11-2 . TGTGCCAGCAGCTCCCGGACAGGGGGCTTCTCCTACGAGCAGTACTTC CASSSRTGGFSYEQYF
16 . TRBJ2-1 TRBV9 . TGTGCCAGCAGCCCACCCCGTGGGACAAACAACAATGAGCAGTTCTTC CASSPPRGTNNNEQFF
14 . TRBJ2-5 TRBV6-1 . TGTGCCAGCAGTGAAGCGGACATACAAGAGACCCAGTACTTC CASSEADIQETQYF
15 . TRBJ2-7 TRBV28 . TGTGCCAGCAGCGCCCGGCAGGGCGGATCCTACGAGCAGTACTTC CASSARQGGSYEQYF
14 TRBD1 TRBJ2-3 TRBV29-1 . TGCAGCGTCGAACGGGACAGGGGAACAGATACGCAGTATTTT CSVERDRGTDTQYF
15 TRBD1 TRBJ2-3 TRBV7-2 . TGTGCCAGCAGCTCCCCCGGACAGGGCCCGGATACGCAGTATTTT CASSSPGQGPDTQYF
15 . TRBJ2-5 TRBV5-8 . TGTGCCAGCAGCCTGGGAGGTTGGGAACAAGAGACCCAGTACTTC CASSLGGWEQETQYF
15 . TRBJ2-3 TRBV9 . TGTGCCAGCAGCGTAGGCCAGGGGAGGTCAGATACGCAGTATTTT CASSVGQGRSDTQYF
16 . TRBJ2-1 TRBV11-3 once TGTGCCAGCAGCTTAGAAGGGCCTAGCTCCTACAATGAGCAGTTCTTC CASSLEGPSSYNEQFF
14 . TRBJ1-5 TRBV18 few TGTGCCAGCTCCGAGGGGGTAAGCAATCAGCCCCAGCATTTT CASSEGVSNQPQHF
12 . TRBJ2-1 TRBV11-2 . TGTGCCAGCACGAGGTACGCCGGTGAGCAGTTCTTC CASTRYAGEQFF
15 TRBD1 TRBJ2-7 TRBV18 . TGTGCCAGCTCACGGCTCGGGACAGGGAACTACGAGCAGTACTTC CASSRLGTGNYEQYF
13 . TRBJ1-2 TRBV28 . TGTGCCAGCAAAATACAGCGAAGGGATGGCTACACCTTC CASKIQRRDGYTF
17 . TRBJ2-5 TRBV7-9 once TGTGCCAGCAGCTTAGGTCCCTATCGGGAGATCCAAGAGACCCAGTACTTC CASSLGPYREIQETQYF
13 TRBD1 TRBJ2-7 TRBV28 . TGTGCCAGCGAGACAGGGACCTCCTACGAGCAGTACTTC CASETGTSYEQYF
14 . TRBJ1-2 TRBV5-1 . TGCGCCAGCAGCTCAACCGGGACTAACTATGGCTACACCTTC CASSSTGTNYGYTF
13 TRBD1 TRBJ2-5 TRBV29-1 . TGCAGCGTCAGGGGGCAGGGACAAGAGACCCAGTACTTC CSVRGQGQETQYF
16 . TRBJ2-5 TRBV4-2 . TGTGCCAGCAGCCAAAAACGGCAGGGTAAGGGGGAGACCCAGTACTTC CASSQKRQGKGETQYF
17 . TRBJ2-1 TRBV4-1 . TGCGCCAGCAGCCAACTAGACTCGGGACTGTCGAACAATGAGCAGTTCTTC CASSQLDSGLSNNEQFF
14 . TRBJ1-1 TRBV2 . TGTGCCAGCCGCGATGGGAGGGGTCGCGCTGAAGCTTTCTTT CASRDGRGRAEAFF
15 TRBD2 TRBJ2-7 TRBV15 . TGTGCCACCAGGGGGCCGGGACTAGGGTCCTACGAGCAGTACTTC CATRGPGLGSYEQYF
13 . TRBJ2-1 TRBV28 once TGTGCCAGCAGTCTTGCGGGCTACAATGAGCAGTTCTTC CASSLAGYNEQFF
15 . TRBJ2-2 TRBV6-6 . TGTGCCAGCAGTTATTACACGGTGAAAACCGGGGAGCTGTTTTTT CASSYYTVKTGELFF
16 . TRBJ1-5 TRBV2 . TGTGCCAGCAGTGATTTAGGGGATTATAGCAATCAGCCCCAGCATTTT CASSDLGDYSNQPQHF
19 . TRBJ1-4 TRBV5-5 . TGTGCCAGCAGCTCGAGGTACAGGACACGGAGTGGATCGAATGAAAAACTGTTTTTT CASSSRYRTRSGSNEKLFF
14 TRBD1 TRBJ1-2 TRBV18 . TGTGCCAGCTCACCACTACAGGGGGTAACGGGTTACACCTTC CASSPLQGVTGYTF